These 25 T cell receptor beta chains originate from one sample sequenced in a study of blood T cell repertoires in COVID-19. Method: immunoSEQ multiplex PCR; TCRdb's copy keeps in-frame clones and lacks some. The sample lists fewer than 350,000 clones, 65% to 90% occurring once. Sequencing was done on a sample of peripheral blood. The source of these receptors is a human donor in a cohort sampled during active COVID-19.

The CDR3, as DNA: TGTGCCAGCAGCTTGGCCAAATCAAGGACAGGTTCCATCTTCTATGGCTACACCTTC. Translating gives CASSLAKSRTGSIFYGYTF. V usage is TRBV5-6 and J usage is TRBJ1-2; TRBD1 matches 7 bases. The CDR3 consists of 19 residues. Germline V lookup: CDR1 SGHDT, CDR2 YYEEEE. Trimming took 0 bases from V and 4 from J; bases not matched to a gene: 18.

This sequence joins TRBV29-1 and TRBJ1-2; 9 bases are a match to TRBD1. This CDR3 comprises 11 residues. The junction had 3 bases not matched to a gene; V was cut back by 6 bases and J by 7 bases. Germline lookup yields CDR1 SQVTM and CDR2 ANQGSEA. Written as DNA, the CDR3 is TGCAGCGTCACGACAGGGGGTGGCTACACCTTC. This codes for CSVTTGGGYTF. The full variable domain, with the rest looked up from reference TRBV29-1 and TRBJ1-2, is SAVISQKPSRDICQRGTSLTIQCQVDSQVTMMFWYRQQPGQSLTLIATANQGSEATYESGFVIDKFPISRPNLTFSTLTVSNMSPEDSSIYLCSVTTGGGYTFGSGTRLTVV.

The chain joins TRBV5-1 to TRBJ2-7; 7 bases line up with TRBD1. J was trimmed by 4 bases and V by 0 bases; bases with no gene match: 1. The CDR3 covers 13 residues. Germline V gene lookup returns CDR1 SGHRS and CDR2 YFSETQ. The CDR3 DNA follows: TGCGCCAGCAGCTTGGAGGACAGGTACGAGCAGTACTTC. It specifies CASSLEDRYEQYF.

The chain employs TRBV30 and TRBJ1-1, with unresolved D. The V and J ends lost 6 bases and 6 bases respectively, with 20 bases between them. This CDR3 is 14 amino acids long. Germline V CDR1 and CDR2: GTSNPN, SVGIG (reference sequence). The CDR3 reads CACDKTLNFAEAFF. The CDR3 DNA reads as TGTGCCTGTGACAAAACGTTGAATTTTGCTGAAGCTTTCTTT.

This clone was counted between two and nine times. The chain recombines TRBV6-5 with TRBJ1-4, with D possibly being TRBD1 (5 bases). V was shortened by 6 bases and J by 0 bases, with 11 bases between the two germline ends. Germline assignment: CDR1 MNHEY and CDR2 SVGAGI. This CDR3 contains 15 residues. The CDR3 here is CASRVTVATNEKLFF. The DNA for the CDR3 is TGTGCCAGCAGGGTGACAGTCGCAACTAATGAAAAACTGTTTTTT.

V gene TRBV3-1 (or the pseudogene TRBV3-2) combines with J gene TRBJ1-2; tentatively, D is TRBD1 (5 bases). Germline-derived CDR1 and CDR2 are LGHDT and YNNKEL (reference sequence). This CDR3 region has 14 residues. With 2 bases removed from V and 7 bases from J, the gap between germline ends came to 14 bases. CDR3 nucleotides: TGTGCCAGCAGCCAATTGAACCAGGGCTCTGGCTACACCTTC. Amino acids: CASSQLNQGSGYTF.

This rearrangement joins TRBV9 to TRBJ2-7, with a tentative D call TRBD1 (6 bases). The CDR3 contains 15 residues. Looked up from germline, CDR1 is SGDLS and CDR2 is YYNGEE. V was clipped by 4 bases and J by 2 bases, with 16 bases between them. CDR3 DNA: TGTGCCAGCAGCCTGGGGGCGAGCGTCACCTACGAGCAGTACTTC. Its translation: CASSLGASVTYEQYF.

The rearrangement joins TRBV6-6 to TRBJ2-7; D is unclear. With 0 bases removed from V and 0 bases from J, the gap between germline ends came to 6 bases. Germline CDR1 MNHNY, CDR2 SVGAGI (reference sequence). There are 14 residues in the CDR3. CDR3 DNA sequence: TGTGCCAGCAGTTACTCGAGTAGCTCCTACGAGCAGTACTTC. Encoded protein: CASSYSSSSYEQYF.

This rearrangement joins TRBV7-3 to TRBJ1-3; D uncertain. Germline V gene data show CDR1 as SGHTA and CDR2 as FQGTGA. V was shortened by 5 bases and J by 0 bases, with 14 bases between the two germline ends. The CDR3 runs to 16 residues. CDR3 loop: CASSPTPEHSGNTIYF. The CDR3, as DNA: TGTGCCAGCAGCCCGACACCTGAACACTCTGGAAACACCATATATTTT.

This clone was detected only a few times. The CDR3 DNA reads as TGTGCCAGCAGCCAACCTCCCACGGGAGTGGTCAGGGTAGGAAGTAACCAAGAGACCCAGTACTTC. It is translated as CASSQPPTGVVRVGSNQETQYF. The chain links TRBV3-1 (or the pseudogene TRBV3-2) to TRBJ2-5; perhaps TRBD2 as D (6 bases). V lost 2 bases and J 0 bases, leaving 31 bases between the germline ends. Germline-derived CDR1 and CDR2 are LGHDT and YNNKEL (reference sequence). The CDR3 has 22 amino acids.

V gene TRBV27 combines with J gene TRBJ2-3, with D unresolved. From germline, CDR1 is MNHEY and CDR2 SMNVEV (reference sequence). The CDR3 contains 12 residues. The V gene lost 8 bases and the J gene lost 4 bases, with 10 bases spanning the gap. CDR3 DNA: TGTGCCAGCGGTGGCTTGGCAGATACGCAGTATTTT. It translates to CASGGLADTQYF.

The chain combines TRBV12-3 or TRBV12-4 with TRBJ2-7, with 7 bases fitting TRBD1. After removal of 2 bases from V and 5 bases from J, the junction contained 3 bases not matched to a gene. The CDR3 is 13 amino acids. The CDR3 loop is CASSLTGADEQYF. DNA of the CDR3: TGTGCCAGCAGTTTAACAGGGGCCGACGAGCAGTACTTC.

The CDR3 nucleotides read TGTGCCAGCAGTTACTCGGAGGGGAGCACTGAAGCTTTCTTT. Its protein is CASSYSEGSTEAFF. The chain couples TRBV6-5 to TRBJ1-1, with D perhaps matching TRBD1 (5 bases). Deletions cut 0 bases from V and 4 bases from J, with 9 bases between. Per germline, CDR1 MNHEY and CDR2 SVGAGI. The CDR3 totals 14 residues.

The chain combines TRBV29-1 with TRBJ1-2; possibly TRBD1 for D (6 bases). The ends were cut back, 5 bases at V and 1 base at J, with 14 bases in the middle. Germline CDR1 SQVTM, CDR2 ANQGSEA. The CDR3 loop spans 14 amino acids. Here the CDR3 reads CSVPRTEINYGYTF. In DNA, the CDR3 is TGCAGCGTTCCTAGGACAGAGATTAACTATGGCTACACCTTC.

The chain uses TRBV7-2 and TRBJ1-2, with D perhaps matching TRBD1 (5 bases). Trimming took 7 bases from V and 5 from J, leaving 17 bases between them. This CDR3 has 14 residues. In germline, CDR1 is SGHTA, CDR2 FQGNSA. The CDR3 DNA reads TGTGCCAGCAAGAACACCCGGGGACTATATGGCTACACCTTC. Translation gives CASKNTRGLYGYTF.

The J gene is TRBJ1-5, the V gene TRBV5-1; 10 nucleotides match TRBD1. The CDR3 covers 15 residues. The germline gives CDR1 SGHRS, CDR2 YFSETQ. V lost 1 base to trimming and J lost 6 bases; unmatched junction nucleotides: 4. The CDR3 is CASSLYGQGGQPQHF. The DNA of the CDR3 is TGCGCCAGCAGCTTGTATGGACAGGGGGGTCAGCCCCAGCATTTT.

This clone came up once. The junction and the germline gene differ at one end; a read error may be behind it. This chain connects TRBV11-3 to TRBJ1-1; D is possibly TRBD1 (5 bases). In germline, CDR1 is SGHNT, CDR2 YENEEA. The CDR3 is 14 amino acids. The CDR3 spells CASSLSRDSSILVF. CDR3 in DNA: TGTGCCAGCAGCTTAAGCCGAGACAGCTCAATCTTGGTCTTT.

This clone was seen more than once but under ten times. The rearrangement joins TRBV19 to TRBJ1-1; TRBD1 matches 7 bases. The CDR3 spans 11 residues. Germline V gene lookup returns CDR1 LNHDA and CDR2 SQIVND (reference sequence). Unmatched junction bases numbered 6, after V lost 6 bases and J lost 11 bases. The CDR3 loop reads CASSRQGWAFF. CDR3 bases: TGTGCCAGTAGCCGACAGGGTTGGGCTTTCTTT.

The CDR3 DNA reads TGTGCCAGCAGTGCTCAGGGGCTGGGCAATCAGCCCCAGCATTTT. Translated, it gives CASSAQGLGNQPQHF. The chain recombines TRBV2 with TRBJ1-5, with D perhaps matching TRBD1 (6 bases). The germline gives CDR1 SNHLY, CDR2 FYNNEI. CDR3 length equals 15 residues. Trimming left V 4 bases short and J 2 bases short, with 12 bases between. Full variable domain (remainder filled in from reference TRBV2 and TRBJ1-5): EPEVTQTPSHQVTQMGQEVILRCVPISNHLYFYWYRQILGQKVEFLVSFYNNEISEKSEIFDDQFSVERPDGSNFTLKIRSTKLEDSAMYFCASSAQGLGNQPQHFGDGTRLSIL.

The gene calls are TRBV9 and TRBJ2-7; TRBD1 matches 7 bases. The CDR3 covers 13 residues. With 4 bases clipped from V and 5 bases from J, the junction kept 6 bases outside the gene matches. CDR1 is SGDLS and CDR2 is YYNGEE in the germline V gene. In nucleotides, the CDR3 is TGTGCCAGCAGCCCAGACAGGGTACACGAGCAGTACTTC. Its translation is CASSPDRVHEQYF.

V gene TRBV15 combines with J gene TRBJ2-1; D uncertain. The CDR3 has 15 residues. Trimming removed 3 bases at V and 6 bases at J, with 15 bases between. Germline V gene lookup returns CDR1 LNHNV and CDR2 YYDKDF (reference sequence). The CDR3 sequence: CATSSDTGGRNEQFF. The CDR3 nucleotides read TGTGCCACCAGCAGCGACACCGGTGGTCGCAATGAGCAGTTCTTC.

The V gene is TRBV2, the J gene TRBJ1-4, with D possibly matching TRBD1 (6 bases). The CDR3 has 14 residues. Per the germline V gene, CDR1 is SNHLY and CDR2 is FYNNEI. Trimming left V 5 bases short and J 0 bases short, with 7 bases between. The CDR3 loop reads CASSRGTTNEKLFF. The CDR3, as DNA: TGTGCCAGCAGTAGGGGGACAACTAATGAAAAACTGTTTTTT.

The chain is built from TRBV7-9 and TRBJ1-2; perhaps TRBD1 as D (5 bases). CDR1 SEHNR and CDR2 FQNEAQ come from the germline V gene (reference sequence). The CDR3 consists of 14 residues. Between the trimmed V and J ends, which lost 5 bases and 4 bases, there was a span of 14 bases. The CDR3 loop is CASSRSDSLYGYTF. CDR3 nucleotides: TGTGCCAGCAGCCGTTCAGACAGCCTCTATGGCTACACCTTC.

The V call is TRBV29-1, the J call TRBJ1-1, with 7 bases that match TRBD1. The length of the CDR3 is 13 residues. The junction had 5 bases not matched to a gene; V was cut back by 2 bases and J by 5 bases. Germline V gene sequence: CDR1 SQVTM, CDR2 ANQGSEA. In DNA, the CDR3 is TGCAGCGTTGAACAGGGGGGCAGAACTGAAGCTTTCTTT. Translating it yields CSVEQGGRTEAFF.

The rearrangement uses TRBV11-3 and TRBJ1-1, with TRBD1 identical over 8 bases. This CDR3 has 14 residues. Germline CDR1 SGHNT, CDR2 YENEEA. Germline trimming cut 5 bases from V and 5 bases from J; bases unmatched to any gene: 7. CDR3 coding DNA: TGTGCCAGCAGCACACGGACAGGGAGAACTGAAGCTTTCTTT. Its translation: CASSTRTGRTEAFF.